One sample yielded the 21 T cell receptor beta chains listed below, sequenced in a study of cytomegalovirus exposure and HLA in healthy donors. The primer mix had 60 Vbeta and 13 Jbeta primers. Profiled with immunoSEQ multiplex PCR; TCRdb holds only in-frame clones, not every one. The repertoire holds more than 150,000 clones, with around 73% as singletons. Sequencing was performed on PBMCs. The origin of the receptors is a male donor in good health and CMV-seronegative.

The gene calls are TRBV5-4 and TRBJ2-7; maybe TRBD1 (5 bases). Trimming left V 2 bases short and J 5 bases short, with 11 bases between. CDR1 and CDR2 from the germline V gene are SGHNT and YYREEE (reference sequence). The CDR3 spans 13 residues. In DNA form, the CDR3 reads TGTGCCAGCAGCTTAACAGGTAACGACGAGCAGTACTTC. Its protein product is CASSLTGNDEQYF.

The chain recombines TRBV4-3 with TRBJ1-2, with D maybe TRBD1 (5 bases). CDR3 length: 15 residues. V lost 1 base and J 2 bases, leaving 11 bases between the germline ends. Per the germline V gene, CDR1 is LGHNA and CDR2 is YSLEER. CDR3 residues: CASSQGPGWNYGYTF. DNA for the CDR3: TGCGCCAGCAGCCAAGGGCCAGGGTGGAACTATGGCTACACCTTC.

CDR3 sequence reads: CASSEQNEQYF. The CDR3 coding sequence is TGTGCCAGCAGTGAACAAAACGAGCAGTACTTC. J is TRBJ2-5 and V is TRBV6-1, with D uncertain. The assigned J gene may be wrong: the sequence end matches TRBJ2-7 better. Germline CDR1 MNHNS, CDR2 SASEGT. The CDR3 consists of 11 residues.

The gene calls are TRBV10-1 and TRBJ2-7; TRBD2 aligns across 11 bases. Looked up from germline, CDR1 is WNHNN and CDR2 is SYGVQD (reference sequence). V shed 10 bases and J 2 bases; nucleotides not matched to a gene: 16. The CDR3 extends over 17 amino acids. The CDR3 coding sequence is TGCGCCAACATTCCGACTAGCGGGGAGGAAATAACCTACGAGCAGTACTTC. Translation gives CANIPTSGEEITYEQYF.

The gene calls are TRBV11-3 and TRBJ2-7, with 7 nucleotides matching TRBD2. This CDR3 has 14 residues. Germline V gives CDR1 SGHNT, CDR2 YENEEA. J was trimmed by 6 bases and V by 1 base; bases with no gene match: 6. Here the CDR3 reads CASSLGREGSEQYF. The DNA for the CDR3 is TGTGCCAGCAGCTTAGGTAGGGAGGGGAGCGAGCAGTACTTC.

This clone was observed once. The rearrangement uses TRBV9 and TRBJ2-1; D is possibly TRBD1 (6 bases). This CDR3 has 16 residues. Germline CDR1 SGDLS, CDR2 YYNGEE. Trimming removed 0 bases from V and 5 bases from J, with 15 bases in between. The CDR3 sequence is CASSVATERTDNEQFF. The CDR3 DNA reads as TGTGCCAGCAGCGTAGCTACGGAAAGGACAGACAATGAGCAGTTCTTC.

Here the CDR3 DNA reads TGCGCCAGCAGCCAAGGGGTTCTCGCCTACGAGCAGTACTTC. Translated: CASSQGVLAYEQYF. The chain recombines TRBV5-1 with TRBJ2-5; a weak D match, TRBD1 (5 bases). The end of the DNA fits TRBJ2-7 better, so the J call may be wrong. Germline CDR1 is SGHRS and CDR2 is YFSETQ. This CDR3 is 14 amino acids long.

Here the CDR3 reads CASSPGDSYEQYF. For the CDR3, the DNA is TGTGCCAGCAGTCCAGGGGATTCCTACGAGCAGTACTTC. This chain connects TRBV6-1 to TRBJ2-7; perhaps TRBD1 as D (6 bases). The germline V gene encodes CDR1 MNHNS and CDR2 SASEGT. The CDR3 totals 13 residues. V dropped 5 bases and J dropped 1 base, with 9 bases sitting between them.

The chain links TRBV9 to TRBJ1-5; D is uncertain. Germline loops: CDR1 SGDLS, CDR2 YYNGEE. CDR3 length: 12 residues. V lost 3 bases and J 9 bases, leaving 10 bases between the germline ends. CDR3 nucleotides: TGTGCCAGCAGCGCGAGCTCGGGGCCCCAGCATTTT. The encoded protein is CASSASSGPQHF.

On this clone: A much larger clonotype is one base distant, so this may be a read error. The rearrangement uses TRBV6-1 and TRBJ1-2; TRBD1 agrees at 7 bases. CDR3 size: 13 residues. After removal of 7 bases from V and 2 bases from J, the junction contained 4 bases not matched to a gene. The germline V gene encodes CDR1 MNHNS and CDR2 SASEGT. The CDR3, as DNA: TGTGCCAGCACCCCGACAGGGAACTATGGCTACACCTTC. It yields the protein CASTPTGNYGYTF.

This clone came up a few times. The CDR3 DNA sequence: TGCGCCAGCAGCCAAGCAGGGATCTCAGGAGCTTTCTTT. Its translation: CASSQAGISGAFF. This chain links TRBV4-1 with TRBJ1-1; possible D gene TRBD1, 5 bases. CDR1 and CDR2 (germline): MGHRA, YSYEKL. The CDR3 is 13 residues long. Trimming removed 1 base at V and 10 bases at J, with 13 bases between.

This clone was found a few times. In DNA, the CDR3 is TGTGCCAGCAGTGCTTGGACAGGCCAAGAGACCCAGTACTTC. This encodes CASSAWTGQETQYF. The chain is built from TRBV25-1 and TRBJ2-5, with 7 bases lining up with TRBD1. Germline CDR1 MGHDK, CDR2 SYGVNS. The length of the CDR3 is 14 residues. Trimming removed 4 bases from V and 1 base from J; junction bases left unmatched: 3.

The chain links TRBV5-4 to TRBJ2-1, with a weak D call TRBD1 (6 bases). V lost 4 bases and J lost 0, with 11 bases in between. This CDR3 comprises 15 residues. Germline loops: CDR1 SGHNT, CDR2 YYREEE (reference sequence). The CDR3 nucleotides are TGTGCCAGCAGCCCACAGGGCAGCTCCTACAATGAGCAGTTCTTC. It yields the protein CASSPQGSSYNEQFF. Together with reference TRBV5-4 and TRBJ2-1, the CDR3 gives the full variable domain: ETGVTQSPTHLIKTRGQQVTLRCSSQSGHNTVSWYQQALGQGPQFIFQYYREEENGRGNFPPRFSGLQFPNYSSELNVNALELDDSALYLCASSPQGSSYNEQFFGPGTRLTVL.

V and J are TRBV2 and TRBJ2-3; a weak D match, TRBD2 (5 bases). The CDR3 covers 14 residues. Looked up from germline, CDR1 is SNHLY and CDR2 is FYNNEI. The V end lost 2 bases, the J end lost 7 bases, and 13 bases lay between the germline ends. In DNA form, the CDR3 reads TGTGCCAGCAGTGAACCTAGCCGTGGCAATACGCAGTATTTT. Translating gives CASSEPSRGNTQYF.

This chain joins TRBV13 and TRBJ2-1, with 8 bases lining up with TRBD1. V lost 5 bases and J lost 3; bases outside the gene matches: 12. Germline V CDR1 and CDR2: PRHDT, FYEKMQ (reference sequence). The CDR3 is 17 residues long. The CDR3 bases are TGTGCCAGCAGCCACGCTCGGACAGGGTCGATCTACAATGAGCAGTTCTTC. It yields the protein CASSHARTGSIYNEQFF. The full variable domain, its missing parts supplied by reference TRBV13 and TRBJ2-1, is AAGVIQSPRHLIKEKRETATLKCYPIPRHDTVYWYQQGPGQDPQFLISFYEKMQSDKGSIPDRFSAQQFSDYHSELNMSSLELGDSALYFCASSHARTGSIYNEQFFGPGTRLTVL.

The chain uses TRBV28 and TRBJ2-5; the match to TRBD1 covers 9 bases. V shed 6 bases and J 3 bases; nucleotides not matched to a gene: 11. The CDR3 is 16 amino acids. Germline V CDR1 and CDR2: MDHEN, SYDVKM. The CDR3 protein is CASSHTGQGFKETQYF. The CDR3 DNA sequence: TGTGCCAGCAGCCACACGGGACAGGGTTTTAAAGAGACCCAGTACTTC. Using reference TRBV28 and TRBJ2-5 for the parts outside the CDR3, the full variable domain is DVKVTQSSRYLVKRTGEKVFLECVQDMDHENMFWYRQDPGLGLRLIYFSYDVKMKEKGDIPEGYSVSREKKERFSLILESASTNQTSMYLCASSHTGQGFKETQYFGPGTRLLVL.

CDR3 DNA sequence: TGCGCCAGCAGCCAAGCGGGGGGACACAATGAGCAGTTCTTC. Its protein is CASSQAGGHNEQFF. The rearrangement links TRBV4-3 to TRBJ2-1; 7 bases line up with TRBD2. CDR1 LGHNA and CDR2 YSLEER come from the germline V gene. This CDR3 is built from 14 residues. V trimming: 1 base; J trimming: 5 bases; junction bases outside the gene matches: 2.

The rearrangement links TRBV2 to TRBJ1-5, with D tentatively TRBD1 (5 bases). The V end was cut by 6 bases, the J end by 5 bases, with 11 bases between. CDR3 length equals 13 residues. Germline-derived CDR1 and CDR2 are SNHLY and FYNNEI. The CDR3 reads CASSTEGDQPQHF. The CDR3 DNA is TGTGCCAGCAGCACGGAAGGGGATCAGCCCCAGCATTTT.

This sequence joins TRBV7-2 and TRBJ1-4; no definite D call. Trimming removed 3 bases from V and 8 bases from J, with 13 bases in between. From germline, CDR1 is SGHTA and CDR2 FQGNSA. The CDR3 sequence is 14 residues long. The chain's CDR3 is CASSFRIGEEKLFF. CDR3 DNA: TGTGCCAGCAGCTTTCGGATTGGGGAGGAAAAACTGTTTTTT.

A single count supports this clone. This chain uses TRBV7-8 with TRBJ2-1; TRBD1 is a possible D gene (6 bases). From germline, CDR1 is SGHVS and CDR2 FQNEAQ. The CDR3 length is 16 residues. V was shortened by 6 bases and J by 1 base, with 16 bases between the two germline ends. The CDR3, as DNA: TGTGCCAGCAGTCAACAGGGAATCGGATCCTACAATGAGCAGTTCTTC. This translates into CASSQQGIGSYNEQFF.

The V gene is TRBV6-6, the J gene TRBJ2-5; tentatively, D is TRBD2 (5 bases). The DNA end lines up better with TRBJ2-7; the J call may be wrong. This CDR3 is 13 amino acids long. CDR1 is MNHNY, CDR2 SVGAGI, per germline (reference sequence). CDR3: CASKGGGSYEQYF. The CDR3 DNA reads as TGTGCCAGCAAAGGCGGCGGGTCCTACGAGCAGTACTTC.